These T cell receptor beta chains were read from a single sample in a study of cytomegalovirus exposure and HLA in healthy donors. The method was immunoSEQ multiplex PCR; TCRdb's version includes in-frame clones alone and lacks a portion of them. The sample yields fewer than 100,000 clones, 94% seen once. Sequenced: PBMCs. The receptors shown here come from a young woman in good health and CMV-seropositive. Each CDR3 is given with its conserved first and last residue. A D gene is named only where the DNA matches it firmly. Clone size appears in some rows only: once, few, many, or a class for an expanded clone.

clone_size	cdr3_length	d_call	v_call	j_call	cdr3_nt	cdr3_aa
.	13	.	TRBV30	TRBJ2-7	TGTGCCTGGAGTGCACTACGGGCCTACGAGCAGTACTTC	CAWSALRAYEQYF
.	17	.	TRBV5-6	TRBJ1-4	TGTGCCAGCAGCTTACGGGGGGATTGGGCAACTAATGAAAAACTGTTTTTT	CASSLRGDWATNEKLFF
.	13	.	TRBV30	TRBJ1-2	TGTGCCTGGAGAGGGGCGGCTAACTATGGCTACACCTTC	CAWRGAANYGYTF
.	12	.	TRBV25-1	TRBJ1-3	TGTGCCAGCAGCCAGACTGGAAACACCATATATTTT	CASSQTGNTIYF
.	15	.	TRBV11-2	TRBJ1-4	TGTGCCAGCAGCTTAGGTGGACATGTGAATGAAAAACTGTTTTTT	CASSLGGHVNEKLFF
.	13	.	TRBV11-2	TRBJ1-1	TGTGCCAGCAGCTTAGGGCTGAACACTGAAGCTTTCTTT	CASSLGLNTEAFF
.	14	.	TRBV4-2	TRBJ2-7	TGTGCCAGCAGCCAGGGACTTTCCCCCTACGAGCAGTACTTC	CASSQGLSPYEQYF
.	16	TRBD1	TRBV29-1	TRBJ2-5	TGCAGCGTTCAGATAGGCTCCGGGACAGGTCAAGAGACCCAGTACTTC	CSVQIGSGTGQETQYF
.	13	.	TRBV11-2	TRBJ2-7	TGTGCCAGCAGCTTAATCGCGGAGTACGAGCAGTACTTC	CASSLIAEYEQYF
.	15	.	TRBV18	TRBJ2-2	TGTGCCAGCTCACCTTCAGGGAATCCCACCGGGGAGCTGTTTTTT	CASSPSGNPTGELFF
.	13	.	TRBV29-1	TRBJ1-2	TGCAGCGTTCAATCCGGACAGTCCCCTGGCTACACCTTC	CSVQSGQSPGYTF
.	14	.	TRBV28	TRBJ1-1	TGTGCCAGCAGTTTTGTAGGGGCTCGGACTGAAGCTTTCTTT	CASSFVGARTEAFF
.	12	.	TRBV6-6	TRBJ1-1	TGTGCCAGCAGTGCCGAGACGAGAGGAGCTTTCTTT	CASSAETRGAFF
once	12	.	TRBV18	TRBJ1-1	TGTGCCAGCTCACGATTAAGCGGTATTGCTTTCTTT	CASSRLSGIAFF
.	16	TRBD2	TRBV27	TRBJ2-7	TGTGCCAGCAGGAGCCTGGGACTAGCGGGGGCCTACGAGCAGTACTTC	CASRSLGLAGAYEQYF
once	14	.	TRBV7-9	TRBJ1-4	TGTGCCAGCAGCCTATCGGGAGAGAAGGAAAAACTGTTTTTT	CASSLSGEKEKLFF
once	16	TRBD1	TRBV27	TRBJ1-1	TGTGCCAGCAGATCTCTACAGGGGGCGAAGAACACTGAAGCTTTCTTT	CASRSLQGAKNTEAFF
.	15	.	TRBV5-4	TRBJ2-5	TGTGCCAGCAGCTTGTATGGAGAAAGGGAGGAGACCCAGTACTTC	CASSLYGEREETQYF
.	18	TRBD1	TRBV5-3	TRBJ1-4	TGTGCCAGAAGCGGTGACGGACAGGGGGCGGATTACCCTGAAAAACTGTTTTTT	CARSGDGQGADYPEKLFF
.	13	TRBD1	TRBV7-2	TRBJ1-1	TGTGCCAGCAGCGCCACAGGGGACACTGAAGCTTTCTTT	CASSATGDTEAFF
.	14	TRBD1	TRBV5-1	TRBJ1-2	TGCGCCAGCAGCTCAGGACAGGGGGCGCTTGGCTACACCTTC	CASSSGQGALGYTF
.	15	.	TRBV9	TRBJ2-3	TGTGCCAGCAGCGTAAATCCGGGAGACACAGATACGCAGTATTTT	CASSVNPGDTDTQYF